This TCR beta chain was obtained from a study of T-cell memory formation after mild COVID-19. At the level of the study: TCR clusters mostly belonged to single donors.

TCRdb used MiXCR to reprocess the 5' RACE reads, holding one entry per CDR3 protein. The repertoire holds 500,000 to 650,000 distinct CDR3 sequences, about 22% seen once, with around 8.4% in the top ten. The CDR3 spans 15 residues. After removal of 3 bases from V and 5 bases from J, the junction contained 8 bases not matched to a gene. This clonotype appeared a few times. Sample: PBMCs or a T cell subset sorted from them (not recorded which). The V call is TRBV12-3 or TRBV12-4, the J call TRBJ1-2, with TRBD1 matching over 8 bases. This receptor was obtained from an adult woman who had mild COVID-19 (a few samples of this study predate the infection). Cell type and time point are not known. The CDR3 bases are TGTGCCAGCAGTTTGTCGGACAGGGATGCATATGGCTACACCTTC. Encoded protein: CASSLSDRDAYGYTF.